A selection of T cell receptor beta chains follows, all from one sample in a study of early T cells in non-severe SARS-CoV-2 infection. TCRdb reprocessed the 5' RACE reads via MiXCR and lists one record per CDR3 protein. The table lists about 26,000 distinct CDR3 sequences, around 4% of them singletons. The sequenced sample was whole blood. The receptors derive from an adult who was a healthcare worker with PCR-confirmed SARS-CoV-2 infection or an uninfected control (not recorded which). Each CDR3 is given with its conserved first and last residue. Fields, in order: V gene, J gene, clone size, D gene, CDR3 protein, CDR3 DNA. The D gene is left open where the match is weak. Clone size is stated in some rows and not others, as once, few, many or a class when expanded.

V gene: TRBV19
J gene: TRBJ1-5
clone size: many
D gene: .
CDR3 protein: CASSIEREQPQHF
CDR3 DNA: TGTGCCAGTAGTATAGAACGCGAACAGCCCCAGCATTTT

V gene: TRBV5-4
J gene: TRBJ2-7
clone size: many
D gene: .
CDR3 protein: CASSTGGSYEQYF
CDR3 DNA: TGTGCCAGCAGCACTGGAGGGAGCTACGAGCAGTACTTC

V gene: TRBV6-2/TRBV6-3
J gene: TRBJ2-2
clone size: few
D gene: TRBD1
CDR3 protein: CASRRGTASTGELFF
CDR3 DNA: TGTGCCAGCAGGAGAGGGACAGCCAGCACCGGGGAGCTGTTTTTT

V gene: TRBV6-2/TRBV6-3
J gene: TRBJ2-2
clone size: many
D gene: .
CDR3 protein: CASIRDAGTGELFF
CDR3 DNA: TGTGCCAGCATTCGGGACGCGGGCACCGGGGAGCTGTTTTTT

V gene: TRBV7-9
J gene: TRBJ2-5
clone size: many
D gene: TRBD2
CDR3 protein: CASREAGGQETQYF
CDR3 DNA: TGTGCCAGCAGGGAGGCGGGGGGCCAAGAGACCCAGTACTTC

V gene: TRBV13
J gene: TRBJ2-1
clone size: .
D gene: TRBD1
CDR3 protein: CASTPGRDRGYNEQFF
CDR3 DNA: TGTGCCAGCACCCCCGGGAGGGACAGGGGTTACAATGAGCAGTTCTTC

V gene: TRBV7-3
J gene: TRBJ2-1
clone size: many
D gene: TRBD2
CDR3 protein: CASSLSSGSLNEQFF
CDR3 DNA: TGTGCCAGCAGCTTAAGTAGCGGGAGTTTGAATGAGCAGTTCTTC

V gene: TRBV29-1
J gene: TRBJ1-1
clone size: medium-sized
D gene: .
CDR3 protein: CSVELETAFEAFF
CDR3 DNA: TGCAGCGTGGAACTGGAGACAGCATTTGAAGCTTTCTTT

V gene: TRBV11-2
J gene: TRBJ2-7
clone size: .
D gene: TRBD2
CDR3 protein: CASSDVLAGGDEQYF
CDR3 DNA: TGTGCCAGCAGCGACGTACTAGCGGGAGGTGACGAGCAGTACTTC

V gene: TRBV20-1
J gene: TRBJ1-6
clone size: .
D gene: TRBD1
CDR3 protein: CSASRTGSNSPLHF
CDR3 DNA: TGCAGTGCTTCCCGGACAGGAAGCAATTCACCCCTCCACTTT

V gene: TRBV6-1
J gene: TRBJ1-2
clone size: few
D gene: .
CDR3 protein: CASSEAEGYTF
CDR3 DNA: TGTGCCAGCAGTGAAGCGGAAGGCTACACCTTC

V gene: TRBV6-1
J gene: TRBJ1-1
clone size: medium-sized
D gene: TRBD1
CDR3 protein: CASSDWDRALNTEAFF
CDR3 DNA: TGTGCCAGCAGTGATTGGGACAGGGCATTGAACACTGAAGCTTTCTTT

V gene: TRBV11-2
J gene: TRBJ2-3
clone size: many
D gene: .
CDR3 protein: CASSLPQGSDTQYF
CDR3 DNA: TGTGCCAGCAGCTTACCCCAGGGTTCAGATACGCAGTATTTT

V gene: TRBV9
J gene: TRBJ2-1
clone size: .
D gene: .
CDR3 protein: CASSVENEQFF
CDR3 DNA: TGTGCCAGCAGCGTAGAAAATGAGCAGTTCTTC

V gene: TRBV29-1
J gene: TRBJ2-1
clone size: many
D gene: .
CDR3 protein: CSVDRGGEQFF
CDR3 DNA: TGCAGCGTTGATCGGGGAGGTGAGCAGTTCTTC

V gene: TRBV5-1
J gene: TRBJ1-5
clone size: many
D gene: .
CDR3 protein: CASSQIEPQHF
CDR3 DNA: TGCGCCAGCTCTCAAATCGAGCCCCAGCATTTT

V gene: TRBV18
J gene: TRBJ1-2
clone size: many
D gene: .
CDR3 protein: CASSPEAINYGYTF
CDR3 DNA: TGTGCCAGCTCACCGGAAGCGATTAACTATGGCTACACCTTC

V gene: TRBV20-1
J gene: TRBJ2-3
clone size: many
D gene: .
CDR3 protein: CSARPAGLTDTQYF
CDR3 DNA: TGCAGTGCTAGACCGGCGGGCCTCACAGATACGCAGTATTTT

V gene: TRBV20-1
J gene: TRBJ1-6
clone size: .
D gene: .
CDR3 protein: CSAREGPAISPLHF
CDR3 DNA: TGCAGTGCTAGAGAAGGTCCTGCCATATCACCCCTCCACTTT

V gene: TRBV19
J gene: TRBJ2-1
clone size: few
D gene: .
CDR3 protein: CASSIEVRSYNEQFF
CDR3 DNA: TGTGCCAGTAGTATAGAGGTCAGGAGCTACAATGAGCAGTTCTTC

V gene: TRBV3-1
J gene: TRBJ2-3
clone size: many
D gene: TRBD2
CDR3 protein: CASSQGVSGSADTQYF
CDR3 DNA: TGTGCCAGCAGCCAAGGAGTTAGCGGGAGCGCAGATACGCAGTATTTT

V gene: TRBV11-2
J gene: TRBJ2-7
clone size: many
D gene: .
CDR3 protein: CASSLVSEQYF
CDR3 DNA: TGTGCCAGCAGCTTAGTTTCTGAGCAGTACTTC

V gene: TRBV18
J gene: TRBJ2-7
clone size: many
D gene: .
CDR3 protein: CASSQSGSPSYEQYF
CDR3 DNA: TGTGCCAGCTCACAATCCGGGTCCCCCTCCTACGAGCAGTACTTC

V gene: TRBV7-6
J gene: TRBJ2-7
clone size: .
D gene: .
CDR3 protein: CASSFPADEQYF
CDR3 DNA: TGTGCCAGCAGCTTCCCCGCGGACGAGCAGTACTTC

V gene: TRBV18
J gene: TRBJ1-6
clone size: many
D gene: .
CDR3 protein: CASSPATTDNSPLHF
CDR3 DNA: TGTGCCAGCTCACCAGCGACAACCGATAATTCACCCCTCCACTTT

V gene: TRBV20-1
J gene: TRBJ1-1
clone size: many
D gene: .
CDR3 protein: CSARDGGMNTEAFF
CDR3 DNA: TGCAGTGCTAGAGATGGGGGAATGAACACTGAAGCTTTCTTT

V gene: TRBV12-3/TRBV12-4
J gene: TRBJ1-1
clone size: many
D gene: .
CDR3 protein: CASRKRAVQGTEAFF
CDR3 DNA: TGTGCCAGTCGAAAGAGGGCCGTTCAGGGTACTGAAGCTTTCTTT

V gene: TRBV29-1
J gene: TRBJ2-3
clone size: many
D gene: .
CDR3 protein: CSVEQGSDTQYF
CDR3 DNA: TGCAGCGTAGAACAGGGCTCAGATACGCAGTATTTT

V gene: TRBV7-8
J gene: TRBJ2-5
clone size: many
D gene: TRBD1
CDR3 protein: CASSSQGAGGTQYF
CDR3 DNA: TGTGCCAGCAGCTCACAGGGGGCCGGTGGGACCCAGTACTTC

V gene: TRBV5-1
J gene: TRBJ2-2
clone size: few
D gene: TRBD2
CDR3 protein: CASSSLAGVSGELFF
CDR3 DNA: TGCGCCAGCAGCTCGCTAGCGGGAGTATCCGGGGAGCTGTTTTTT

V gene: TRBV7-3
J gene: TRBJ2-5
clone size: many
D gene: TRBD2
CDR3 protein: CASSPGLAGGLGLETQYF
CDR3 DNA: TGTGCCAGCAGCCCGGGACTAGCGGGAGGGCTTGGTTTGGAGACCCAGTACTTC

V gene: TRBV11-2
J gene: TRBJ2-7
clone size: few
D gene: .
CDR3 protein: CASSLDRSEQYF
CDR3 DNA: TGTGCCAGCAGCTTAGATCGGTCCGAGCAGTACTTC

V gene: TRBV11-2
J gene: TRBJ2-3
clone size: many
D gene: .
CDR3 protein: CASSEAGTDTQYF
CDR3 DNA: TGTGCCAGCAGCGAGGCGGGTACAGATACGCAGTATTTT

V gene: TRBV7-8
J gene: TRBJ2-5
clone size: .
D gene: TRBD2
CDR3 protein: CASSFLLAGLETQYF
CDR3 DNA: TGTGCCAGCAGCTTCTTACTAGCGGGGCTTGAGACCCAGTACTTC

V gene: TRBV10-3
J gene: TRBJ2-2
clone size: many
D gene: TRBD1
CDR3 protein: CAISGTGGFAGELFF
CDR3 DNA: TGTGCCATCAGTGGGACAGGGGGCTTCGCCGGGGAGCTGTTTTTT

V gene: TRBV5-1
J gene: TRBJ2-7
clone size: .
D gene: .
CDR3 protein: CACGDASSYEQYF
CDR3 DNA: TGCGCCTGTGGGGACGCTTCCTCCTACGAGCAGTACTTC

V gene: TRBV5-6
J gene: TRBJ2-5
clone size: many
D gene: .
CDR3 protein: CASRTHVAEVKQETQYF
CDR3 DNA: TGTGCCAGCAGGACCCACGTGGCGGAGGTAAAACAAGAGACCCAGTACTTC

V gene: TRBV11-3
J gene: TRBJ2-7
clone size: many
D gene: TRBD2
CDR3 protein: CASSSSGSEQYF
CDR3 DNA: TGTGCCAGCAGCTCTAGCGGGAGCGAGCAGTACTTC

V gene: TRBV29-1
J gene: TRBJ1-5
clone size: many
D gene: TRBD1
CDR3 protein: CSVGQGGQPQHF
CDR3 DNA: TGCAGCGTCGGACAGGGAGGGCAGCCCCAGCATTTT

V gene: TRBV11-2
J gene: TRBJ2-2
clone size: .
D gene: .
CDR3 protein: CASTGDITVTGELFF
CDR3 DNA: TGTGCCAGCACCGGCGACATCACCGTGACCGGGGAGCTGTTTTTT

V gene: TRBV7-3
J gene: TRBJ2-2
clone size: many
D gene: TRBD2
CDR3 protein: CASSWTSGSTGELFF
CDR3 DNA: TGTGCCAGCAGCTGGACTAGCGGGAGCACCGGGGAGCTGTTTTTT

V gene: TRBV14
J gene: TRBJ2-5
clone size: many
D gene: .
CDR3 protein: CASSPLGSRGFQETQYF
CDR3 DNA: TGTGCCAGCAGCCCTCTAGGATCGCGGGGTTTCCAAGAGACCCAGTACTTC

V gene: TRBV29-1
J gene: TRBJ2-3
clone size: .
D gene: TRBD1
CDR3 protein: CSAGQGRSTDTQYF
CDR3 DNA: TGCAGCGCCGGACAGGGAAGGAGCACAGATACGCAGTATTTT

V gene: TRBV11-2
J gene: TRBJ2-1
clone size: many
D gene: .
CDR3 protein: CASSLDLILNEQFF
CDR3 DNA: TGTGCCAGCAGCTTAGATCTGATCCTGAATGAGCAGTTCTTC

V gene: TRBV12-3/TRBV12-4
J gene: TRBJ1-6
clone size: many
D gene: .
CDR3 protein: CASSQGYNSPLHF
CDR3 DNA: TGTGCCAGCAGTCAGGGTTATAATTCACCCCTCCACTTT

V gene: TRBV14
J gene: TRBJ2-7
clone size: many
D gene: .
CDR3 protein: CASSQVVGPSYEQYF
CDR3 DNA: TGTGCCAGCAGCCAAGTGGTGGGGCCCTCCTACGAGCAGTACTTC

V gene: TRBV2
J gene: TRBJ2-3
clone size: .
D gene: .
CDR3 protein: CASTPTGNTQYF
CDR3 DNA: TGTGCCAGCACCCCGACAGGAAATACGCAGTATTTT

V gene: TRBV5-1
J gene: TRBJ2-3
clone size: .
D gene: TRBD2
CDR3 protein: CASSLRASGDTDTQYF
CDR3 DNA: TGCGCCAGCAGCCTGCGGGCTAGCGGAGACACAGATACGCAGTATTTT

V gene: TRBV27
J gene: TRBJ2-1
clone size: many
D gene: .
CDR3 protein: CASGGPGNEQFF
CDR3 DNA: TGTGCCAGCGGGGGCCCGGGCAATGAGCAGTTCTTC

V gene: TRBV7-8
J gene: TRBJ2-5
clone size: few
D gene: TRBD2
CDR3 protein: CASSVFSGSQETQYF
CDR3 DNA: TGTGCCAGCAGCGTGTTTAGCGGGTCCCAAGAGACCCAGTACTTC

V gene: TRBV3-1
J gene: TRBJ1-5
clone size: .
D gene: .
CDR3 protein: CASSQVQAPLGNQPQHF
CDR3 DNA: TGTGCCAGCAGCCAAGTCCAGGCACCCTTAGGAAATCAGCCCCAGCATTTT

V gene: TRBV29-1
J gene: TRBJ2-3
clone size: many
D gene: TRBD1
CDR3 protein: CSALTGYTDTQYF
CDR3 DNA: TGCAGCGCCCTGACAGGGTACACAGATACGCAGTATTTT

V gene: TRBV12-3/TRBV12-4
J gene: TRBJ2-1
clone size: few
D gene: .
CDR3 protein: CASSLTPGEQFF
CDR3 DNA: TGTGCCAGCAGTTTGACCCCTGGTGAGCAGTTCTTC

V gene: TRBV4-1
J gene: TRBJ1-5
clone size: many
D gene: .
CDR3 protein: CASSQVAQFNQPQHF
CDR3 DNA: TGCGCCAGCAGCCAAGTTGCTCAGTTCAATCAGCCCCAGCATTTT

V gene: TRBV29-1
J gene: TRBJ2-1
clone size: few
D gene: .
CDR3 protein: CSVGNRTYNEQFF
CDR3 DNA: TGCAGCGTTGGGAACAGGACCTACAATGAGCAGTTCTTC

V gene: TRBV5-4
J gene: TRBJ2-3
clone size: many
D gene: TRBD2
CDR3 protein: CASSLSSGRADTQYF
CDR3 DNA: TGTGCCAGCAGCTTGTCTAGCGGGAGAGCAGATACGCAGTATTTT

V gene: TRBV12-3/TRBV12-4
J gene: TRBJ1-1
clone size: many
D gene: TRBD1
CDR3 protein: CASRSGTVVTEAFF
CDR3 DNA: TGTGCCAGCAGGTCCGGGACAGTGGTCACTGAAGCTTTCTTT

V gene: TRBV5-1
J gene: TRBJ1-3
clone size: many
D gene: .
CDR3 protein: CASSSGNTIYF
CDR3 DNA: TGCGCCAGCAGCTCTGGAAACACCATATATTTT

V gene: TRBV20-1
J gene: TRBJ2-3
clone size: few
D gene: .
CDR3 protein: CSARDEGGSTDTQYF
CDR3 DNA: TGCAGTGCTAGAGATGAGGGCGGGAGCACAGATACGCAGTATTTT

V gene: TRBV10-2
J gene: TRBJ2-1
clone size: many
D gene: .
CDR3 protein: CASSESVGEQFF
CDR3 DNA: TGCGCCAGCAGTGAGTCGGTGGGTGAGCAGTTCTTC